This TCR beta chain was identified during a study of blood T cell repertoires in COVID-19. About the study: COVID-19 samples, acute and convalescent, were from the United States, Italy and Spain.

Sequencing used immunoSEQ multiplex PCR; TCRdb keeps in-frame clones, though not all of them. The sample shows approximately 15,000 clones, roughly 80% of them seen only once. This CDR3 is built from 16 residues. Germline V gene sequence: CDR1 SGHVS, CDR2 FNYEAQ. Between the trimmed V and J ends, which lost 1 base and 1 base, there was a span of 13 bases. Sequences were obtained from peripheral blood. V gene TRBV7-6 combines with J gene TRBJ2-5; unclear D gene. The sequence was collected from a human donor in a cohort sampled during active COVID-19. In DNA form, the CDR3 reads TGTGCCAGCAGCTTAGGAGAATTTCCAATCCAAGAGACCCAGTACTTC. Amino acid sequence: CASSLGEFPIQETQYF.